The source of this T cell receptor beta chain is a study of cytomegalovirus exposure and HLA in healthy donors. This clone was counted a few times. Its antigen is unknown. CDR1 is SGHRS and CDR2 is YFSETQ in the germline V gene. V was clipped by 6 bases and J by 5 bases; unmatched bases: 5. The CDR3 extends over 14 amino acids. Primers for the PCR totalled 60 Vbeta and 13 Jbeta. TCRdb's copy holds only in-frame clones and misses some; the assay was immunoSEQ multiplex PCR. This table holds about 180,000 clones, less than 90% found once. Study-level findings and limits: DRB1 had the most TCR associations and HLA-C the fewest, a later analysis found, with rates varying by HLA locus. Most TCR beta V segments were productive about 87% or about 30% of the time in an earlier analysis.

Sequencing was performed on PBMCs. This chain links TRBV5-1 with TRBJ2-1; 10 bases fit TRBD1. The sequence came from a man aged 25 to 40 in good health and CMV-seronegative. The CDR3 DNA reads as TGCGCCAGCAATTCGGGACAGGGGCACAATGAGCAGTTCTTC. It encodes CASNSGQGHNEQFF.